This TCR beta chain was retrieved from a study of CD8 T cells in ankylosing spondylitis. Findings of the study overall: Matched ankylosing spondylitis synovial fluid reportedly contained a significantly enriched population of disease-linked clones. Disease-associated clones were CD8+ and fairly uncommon in peripheral blood.

This clonotype was counted many times. The antigen is unknown. The CDR3 runs to 14 residues. Germline CDR1 LGHDT, CDR2 YNNKEL (reference sequence). Between the trimmed V and J ends, which lost 1 base and 0 bases, there was a span of 5 bases. Using its own MiXCR run on the 5' RACE reads, TCRdb lists one record per CDR3 protein. The sample includes 130,000 or so distinct CDR3 sequences, around 10% of them seen just once. The genes are TRBV3-1 and TRBJ2-3; tentative D call: TRBD2 (5 bases). This sequence originates from a female donor with ankylosing spondylitis or in good health (not recorded which). Sequenced: blood, either unsorted or a sorted T cell fraction (not recorded which). The CDR3 region is CASSQGGSTDTQYF. CDR3 DNA: TGTGCCAGCAGCCAAGGCGGGAGCACAGATACGCAGTATTTT.